These 25 T cell receptor beta chains came from one sample sequenced in a study of long-term antiretroviral therapy in people with HIV. It was version v3.0 of the immunoSEQ assay that was run at survey level. Some clones are missing from TCRdb's copy, which holds only in-frame ones; the method was immunoSEQ multiplex PCR. The data show 30,000 to 40,000 clones, 87% seen once. The sequenced sample was unsorted PBMCs, obtained 1.1 years after starting antiretroviral therapy. Every receptor here comes from a man between 18 and 29 years old with HIV.

V and J are TRBV29-1 and TRBJ1-1; D gene uncertain. V gave up 4 bases and J gave up 7 bases, with 7 bases separating them. The CDR3 is 10 residues long. Germline V CDR1 and CDR2: SQVTM, ANQGSEA. Written as DNA, the CDR3 is TGCAGCGTTGTGCCAGTTGAAGCTTTCTTT. Amino acid sequence: CSVVPVEAFF.

The chain carries TRBV2 and TRBJ1-5; 11 positions agree with TRBD1. The CDR3 covers 18 residues. The junction had 11 bases not matched to a gene; V was cut back by 6 bases and J by 1 base. Per germline, CDR1 SNHLY and CDR2 FYNNEI. The CDR3: CASSGDRGSVLSNQPQHF. Here the CDR3 DNA reads TGTGCCAGCAGCGGGGACAGGGGGAGCGTACTAAGCAATCAGCCCCAGCATTTT.

The rearrangement uses TRBV18 and TRBJ2-5; a weak D match, TRBD1 (6 bases). The CDR3 length is 14 residues. Germline CDR1 KGHSH, CDR2 LQKENI. Deletions cut 2 bases from V and 4 bases from J, with 11 bases between. The CDR3: CASSPMGARETQYF. The CDR3 bases are TGTGCCAGCTCACCAATGGGGGCGCGAGAGACCCAGTACTTC.

The chain carries TRBV10-1 and TRBJ2-2; D remains ambiguous. The CDR3 extends over 9 amino acids. Per the germline V gene, CDR1 is WNHNN and CDR2 is SYGVQD (reference sequence). Trimming shortened V by 7 bases and J by 6 bases, and 0 bases separated the two germline ends. The CDR3 spells CASTGELFF. The CDR3 DNA is TGCGCCAGCACCGGGGAGCTGTTTTTT.

This clone was seen just once. The V call is TRBV5-3, the J call TRBJ2-1; TRBD2 aligns across 13 bases. TRBV5-3 is identified as an open reading frame with a role that is uncertain. The length of the CDR3 is 18 residues. V gave up 4 bases and J gave up 5 bases; unmatched junction bases: 12. Here the CDR3 DNA reads TGTGCCAGAAGCCTTACTAGCGGGAGGGCCTCAGGGAACAATGAGCAGTTCTTC. It codes for CARSLTSGRASGNNEQFF.

The rearrangement uses TRBV9 and TRBJ1-5; D is undetermined. CDR3 length: 12 amino acids. From germline, CDR1 is SGDLS and CDR2 YYNGEE. Trimming shortened V by 4 bases and J by 7 bases, and 9 bases separated the two germline ends. CDR3 in DNA: TGTGCCAGCAGCTTGGACGGACAGCCCCAGCATTTT. This codes for CASSLDGQPQHF.

This chain uses TRBV5-1 with TRBJ2-3; 7 bases agree with TRBD2. The length of the CDR3 is 14 residues. Germline trimming cut 3 bases from V and 4 bases from J; bases unmatched to any gene: 5. The germline V gene encodes CDR1 SGHRS and CDR2 YFSETQ. CDR3 DNA: TGCGCCAGCAGCTCTCGGACTAGATCAGATACGCAGTATTTT. Amino acid sequence: CASSSRTRSDTQYF.

This clone has only one observation. The chain employs TRBV2 and TRBJ2-7; 12 bases agree with TRBD2. The CDR3 is made up of 15 amino acids. CDR1 is SNHLY and CDR2 is FYNNEI in the germline V gene. V was clipped by 6 bases and J by 5 bases; unmatched bases: 8. DNA of the CDR3: TGTGCCAGCAGCGGTGGACTAGCGGGATCTCACGAGCAGTACTTC. This codes for CASSGGLAGSHEQYF.

The CDR3 sequence is CASSFSGGASTDTQYF. The DNA of the CDR3 is TGTGCCAGCAGCTTTAGCGGGGGGGCGTCGACAGATACGCAGTATTTT. This rearrangement joins TRBV7-6 to TRBJ2-3; 11 bases line up with TRBD2. Trimming removed 3 bases from V and 3 bases from J; junction bases left unmatched: 5. The CDR3 consists of 16 residues. The germline CDR1 and CDR2 sequences are SGHVS and FNYEAQ. Filled out from reference TRBV7-6 and TRBJ2-3, the complete variable domain reads GAGVSQSPRYKVTKRGQDVALRCDPISGHVSLYWYRQALGQGPEFLTYFNYEAQQDKSGLPNDRFSAERPEGSISTLTIQRTEQRDSAMYRCASSFSGGASTDTQYFGPGTRLTVL.

The J gene is TRBJ2-7, the V gene TRBV30, with D maybe TRBD1 (6 bases). Deletions cut 3 bases from V and 2 bases from J, with 8 bases between. The CDR3 is 12 amino acids. From germline, CDR1 is GTSNPN and CDR2 SVGIG (reference sequence). Written as DNA, the CDR3 is TGTGCCTGGAGCAGGGGCACCTACGAGCAGTACTTC. Amino acids: CAWSRGTYEQYF.

The rearrangement joins TRBV9 to TRBJ1-5; perhaps TRBD1 as D (5 bases). The V end was cut by 3 bases, the J end by 3 bases, with 10 bases between. This CDR3 comprises 14 residues. The germline V gene has CDR1 SGDLS and CDR2 YYNGEE. The CDR3 nucleotides read TGTGCCAGCAGCGCCGGGACTTTCAATCAGCCCCAGCATTTT. Translated, it gives CASSAGTFNQPQHF.

This chain joins TRBV29-1 and TRBJ2-1; D possibly corresponds to TRBD1 (6 bases). The length of the CDR3 is 13 residues. V dropped 6 bases and J dropped 3 bases, with 12 bases sitting between them. The germline gives CDR1 SQVTM, CDR2 ANQGSEA. The CDR3 DNA is TGCAGCGTCGAAACAGGGTACTACAATGAGCAGTTCTTC. Its translation: CSVETGYYNEQFF.

The V gene is TRBV6-5, the J gene TRBJ2-7; the D gene is possibly TRBD1 (6 bases). This CDR3 spans 13 amino acids. V was trimmed by 2 bases and J by 2 bases, leaving 7 bases between them. Germline V lookup: CDR1 MNHEY, CDR2 SVGAGI. CDR3 nucleotides: TGTGCCAGCAGTTACGGACAGACCTACGAGCAGTACTTC. Translation: CASSYGQTYEQYF.

This chain uses TRBV19 with TRBJ1-1, with no clear D. The CDR3 loop spans 13 amino acids. The germline gives CDR1 LNHDA, CDR2 SQIVND (reference sequence). Trimming cost V 3 bases and J 4 bases, with 9 bases left between them. This chain's CDR3 is CASSILAGTEAFF. The CDR3 region has the DNA TGTGCCAGTAGTATTTTGGCGGGCACTGAAGCTTTCTTT.

The chain couples TRBV9 to TRBJ2-7, with 10 nucleotides matching TRBD2. The trim removed 0 bases at V and 4 bases at J, leaving 4 bases unmatched. This CDR3 has 15 amino acids. CDR1 is SGDLS, CDR2 YYNGEE, per germline. CDR3 residues: CASSVGSAGGYEQYF. The CDR3 bases are TGTGCCAGCAGCGTAGGCTCAGCGGGAGGGTACGAGCAGTACTTC.

This chain uses TRBV6-1 with TRBJ2-1; D gene ambiguous. The CDR3 has 14 amino acids. CDR1 and CDR2 (germline): MNHNS, SASEGT. V lost 7 bases, J lost 8 bases, and 18 bases lay in between. The CDR3 region is CASIETIRVDEQFF. CDR3 in DNA: TGTGCCAGCATCGAGACAATAAGGGTTGATGAGCAGTTCTTC.

The rearrangement uses TRBV28 and TRBJ2-7; TRBD2 matches at 11 bases. CDR1 and CDR2 from the germline V gene are MDHEN and SYDVKM. The CDR3 covers 17 residues. The junction had 9 bases not matched to a gene; V was cut back by 5 bases and J by 0 bases. CDR3 in amino acids: CASSPQRLAGTSYEQYF. DNA for the CDR3: TGTGCCAGCAGTCCGCAGAGACTAGCGGGAACCTCCTACGAGCAGTACTTC.

The chain is built from TRBV30 and TRBJ1-2; D unresolved. Germline V gene lookup returns CDR1 GTSNPN and CDR2 SVGIG (reference sequence). This CDR3 has 15 residues. V lost 6 bases and J 0 bases, leaving 17 bases between the germline ends. CDR3: CACHSVGVANYGYTF. The CDR3 bases are TGTGCCTGTCATTCCGTCGGGGTAGCTAACTATGGCTACACCTTC. Looking up the rest from reference TRBV30 and TRBJ1-2 gives the full variable domain: SQTIHQWPATLVQPVGSPLSLECTVEGTSNPNLYWYRQAAGRGLQLLFYSVGIGQISSEVPQNLSASRPQDRQFILSSKKLLLSDSGFYLCACHSVGVANYGYTFGSGTRLTVV.

This chain connects TRBV5-6 to TRBJ2-7, with 9 bases lining up with TRBD2. Germline CDR1 SGHDT, CDR2 YYEEEE. Trimming took 1 base from V and 2 from J; bases not matched to a gene: 4. The CDR3 loop spans 15 amino acids. CDR3 in DNA: TGTGCCAGCAGCTTGCCCCTAGCGGGGACCTACGAGCAGTACTTC. This sequence encodes CASSLPLAGTYEQYF. Combining the CDR3 with reference TRBV5-6 and TRBJ2-7 gives the whole variable domain DAGVTQSPTHLIKTRGQQVTLRCSPKSGHDTVSWYQQALGQGPQFIFQYYEEEERQRGNFPDRFSGHQFPNYSSELNVNALLLGDSALYLCASSLPLAGTYEQYFGPGTRLTVT.

The chain employs TRBV5-4 and TRBJ2-3; weak D call: TRBD1 (6 bases). V gave up 2 bases and J gave up 0 bases, with 10 bases separating them. CDR3 length: 15 amino acids. Germline CDR1 reads SGHNT; CDR2 reads YYREEE (reference sequence). CDR3 DNA sequence: TGTGCCAGCAGCTTAGGACAGATTAGCACAGATACGCAGTATTTT. Its protein is CASSLGQISTDTQYF. The whole variable domain, remainder taken from reference TRBV5-4 and TRBJ2-3, is ETGVTQSPTHLIKTRGQQVTLRCSSQSGHNTVSWYQQALGQGPQFIFQYYREEENGRGNFPPRFSGLQFPNYSSELNVNALELDDSALYLCASSLGQISTDTQYFGPGTRLTVL.

This rearrangement joins TRBV9 to TRBJ2-1, with a weak D call TRBD2 (6 bases). V lost 4 bases and J lost 0, with 20 bases in between. This CDR3 region has 18 residues. CDR1 is SGDLS, CDR2 YYNGEE, per germline. CDR3 in amino acids: CASSTPRGGGDSYNEQFF. DNA for the CDR3: TGTGCCAGCAGCACACCCCGGGGCGGCGGGGACTCCTACAATGAGCAGTTCTTC.

The chain recombines TRBV5-6 with TRBJ2-1; D unclear. V lost 6 bases and J lost 2, with 12 bases in between. The germline CDR1 and CDR2 sequences are SGHDT and YYEEEE. This CDR3 spans 14 amino acids. The DNA of the CDR3 is TGTGCCAGCACCCTGGGGTCGCCCTACAATGAGCAGTTCTTC. Translating gives CASTLGSPYNEQFF. Filled out from reference TRBV5-6 and TRBJ2-1, the complete variable domain reads DAGVTQSPTHLIKTRGQQVTLRCSPKSGHDTVSWYQQALGQGPQFIFQYYEEEERQRGNFPDRFSGHQFPNYSSELNVNALLLGDSALYLCASTLGSPYNEQFFGPGTRLTVL.

The chain combines TRBV7-6 with TRBJ2-7; 8 bases agree with TRBD1. CDR3 length equals 14 residues. The V gene end was trimmed by 3 bases and the J gene end by 4 bases; junction bases not matched to a gene: 5. Germline V gives CDR1 SGHVS, CDR2 FNYEAQ. The CDR3 region has the DNA TGTGCCAGCAGCTTGGGCAGGGGGCCGTACGAGCAGTACTTC. Translating gives CASSLGRGPYEQYF.

The gene calls are TRBV7-8 and TRBJ1-2; D not resolved. The CDR3 has 14 residues. Germline loops: CDR1 SGHVS, CDR2 FQNEAQ. Trimming pared 2 bases from V and 4 bases from J, leaving 11 bases between. CDR3 loop: CASSLSAAGYGYTF. The DNA for the CDR3 is TGTGCCAGCAGCTTATCAGCGGCCGGCTATGGCTACACCTTC.

This sequence joins TRBV19 and TRBJ1-5; weak D call: TRBD1 (6 bases). The CDR3 contains 19 residues. Germline loops: CDR1 LNHDA, CDR2 SQIVND (reference sequence). V dropped 5 bases and J dropped 1 base, with 24 bases sitting between them. CDR3 bases: TGTGCCAGTAGTCCCATAAGGGGGACTCACAGGGTAAGCAATCAGCCCCAGCATTTT. Protein product: CASSPIRGTHRVSNQPQHF.